This TCR beta chain derives from a study of shared clonotypes between healthy human individuals. Study-level background: A few men and a couple of women, aged 18 to 49, were donors.

The CDR3 is made up of 16 amino acids. CDR1 is SGHNT, CDR2 YYREEE, per germline (reference sequence). Trimming pared 4 bases from V and 3 bases from J, leaving 17 bases between. Overall study findings and caveats: A few donors had around 5.2% of their naive CD4 clonotypes in common. How much donors shared clonotypes was expected to be affected by sequencing depth.

Note on this clone: The antigen remains undetermined.

CD4+ cell separation produced CD45RA+ naive and CD45RA-negative memory subsets. Data came from immunoSEQ multiplex PCR; TCRdb stores just in-frame clones and leaves some out. The profile shows under 600,000 clones, approximately 95% of them singletons. The sequence came from a woman aged 30 to 39 in good health. Material: naive CD4+ T cells sorted from blood. Subset described: CD45RA+ positively selected. The genes are TRBV5-4 and TRBJ2-1; possibly TRBD1 or TRBD2 for D (7 bases each). Written as DNA, the CDR3 is TGTGCCAGCAGCGCAGGGGGGGCTAGCGGCTACAATGAGCAGTTCTTC. This codes for CASSAGGASGYNEQFF.